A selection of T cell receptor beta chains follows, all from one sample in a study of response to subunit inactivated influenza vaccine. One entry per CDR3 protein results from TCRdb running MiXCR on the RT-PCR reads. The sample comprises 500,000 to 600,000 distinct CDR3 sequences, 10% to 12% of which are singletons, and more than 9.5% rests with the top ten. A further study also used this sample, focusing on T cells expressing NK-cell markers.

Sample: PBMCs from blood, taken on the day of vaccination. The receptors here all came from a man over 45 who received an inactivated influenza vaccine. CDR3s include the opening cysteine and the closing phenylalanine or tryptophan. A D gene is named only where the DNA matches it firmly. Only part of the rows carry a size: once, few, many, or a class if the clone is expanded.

CATSDKPGQPLTDTQYF,TGTGCCACCAGTGATAAACCGGGACAGCCCCTCACAGATACGCAGTATTTT,TRBD1,TRBV24-1,TRBJ2-3,few
CASSLTRGLINEQFF,TGTGCCAGCAGCTTAACTAGGGGATTGATCAATGAGCAGTTCTTC,NA,TRBV7-2,TRBJ2-1,many
CASSWGLAGVSRNEQFF,TGCGCCAGCAGCTGGGGACTAGCGGGAGTTTCTCGCAATGAGCAGTTCTTC,TRBD2,TRBV5-1,TRBJ2-1,NA
CASSLAGLAGVRVEQFF,TGTGCCAGCAGCTTAGCGGGACTAGCGGGAGTAAGAGTTGAGCAGTTCTTC,TRBD2,TRBV7-2,TRBJ2-1,NA
CASSEGTSPFSTDTQYF,TGTGCCAGCAGCGAAGGGACTAGCCCTTTTAGCACAGATACGCAGTATTTT,TRBD2,TRBV7-3,TRBJ2-3,NA
CASSLISTDTQYF,TGTGCCAGCAGTTTAATTAGCACAGATACGCAGTATTTT,NA,TRBV12-3/TRBV12-4,TRBJ2-3,few
CASSPPLARPNTGELFF,TGCGCCAGCAGCCCCCCCCTAGCGCGGCCAAACACCGGGGAGCTGTTTTTT,NA,TRBV5-1,TRBJ2-2,NA
CASSLAGGWQFF,TGTGCCAGCAGCTTAGCGGGGGGTTGGCAGTTCTTC,NA,TRBV7-9,TRBJ2-1,few
CASSLGVYSYEQYF,TGTGCCAGCAGCTTAGGGGTCTACTCCTACGAGCAGTACTTC,NA,TRBV7-2,TRBJ2-7,many
CASSPTGGRGEAFF,TGTGCCAGCAGCCCGACAGGGGGTCGGGGTGAAGCTTTCTTT,TRBD1,TRBV3-1,TRBJ1-1,few
CASSQGQGTPNSPLHF,TGCGCCAGCAGCCAAGGACAGGGGACCCCCAATTCACCCCTCCACTTT,TRBD1,TRBV4-1,TRBJ1-6,NA
CASSQGLPNEQYF,TGTGCCAGCAGCCAGGGACTACCCAACGAGCAGTACTTC,TRBD2,TRBV7-9,TRBJ2-7,NA
CASSQREKGEQYF,TGTGCCAGCAGCCAGCGGGAGAAAGGCGAGCAGTACTTC,TRBD2,TRBV3-1,TRBJ2-7,NA
CASSLSGKVAGYTF,TGTGCCAGCAGTTTATCAGGGAAAGTGGCTGGCTACACCTTC,NA,TRBV12-3/TRBV12-4,TRBJ1-2,few
CASSQAGGKTEAFF,TGTGCCAGCAGCCAAGCAGGGGGTAAGACTGAAGCTTTCTTT,TRBD1,TRBV3-1,TRBJ1-1,once
CASSRGTGEFHGYTF,TGTGCCAGCAGCCGGGGGACAGGGGAATTTCATGGCTACACCTTC,TRBD1,TRBV7-2,TRBJ1-2,many
CSAVRPQGAGNSPLHF,TGCAGTGCTGTCAGACCCCAGGGGGCAGGGAATTCACCCCTCCACTTT,TRBD1,TRBV20-1,TRBJ1-6,NA
CASSQLAGVNYEQYF,TGCGCCAGCAGCCAGTTAGCGGGAGTAAACTACGAGCAGTACTTC,TRBD2,TRBV4-3,TRBJ2-7,few
CASSHPFSEFQETQYF,TGTGCCAGCAGCCATCCCTTCTCCGAGTTCCAAGAGACCCAGTACTTC,NA,TRBV4-2,TRBJ2-5,few
CASSLWDFTSSYNEQFF,TGTGCCAGCAGCTTATGGGACTTCACAAGCTCCTACAATGAGCAGTTCTTC,NA,TRBV11-2,TRBJ2-1,many
CASSFYFSQKTGELFF,TGTGCCAGCAGCTTTTATTTTTCCCAGAAAACCGGGGAGCTGTTTTTT,NA,TRBV7-6,TRBJ2-2,few
CASSLERGSYNEQFF,TGTGCCAGCAGTTTAGAGCGGGGATCCTACAATGAGCAGTTCTTC,TRBD2,TRBV12-3/TRBV12-4,TRBJ2-1,many
CASSLGVHSGANVLTF,TGTGCCAGCAGCCTCGGGGTCCACTCTGGGGCCAACGTCCTGACTTTC,NA,TRBV5-5,TRBJ2-6,NA
CSARDQWKMGREQYF,TGCAGTGCTAGAGATCAGTGGAAGATGGGCCGCGAGCAGTACTTC,NA,TRBV20-1,TRBJ2-7,NA
CASKSSSNEQFF,TGTGCCAGCAAAAGTAGCAGCAATGAGCAGTTCTTC,NA,TRBV12-3/TRBV12-4,TRBJ2-1,few
CASSPYGMINSPLHF,TGTGCCAGCTCACCATATGGGATGATTAATTCACCCCTCCACTTT,NA,TRBV18,TRBJ1-6,NA
CASSQRPGQGSEQYF,TGCGCCAGCAGCCAGCGCCCGGGACAGGGTAGCGAGCAGTACTTC,TRBD1,TRBV5-1,TRBJ2-7,NA
CASSPRQGGGTDTQYF,TGTGCCAGCAGCCCAAGACAGGGCGGGGGCACAGATACGCAGTATTTT,NA,TRBV4-2,TRBJ2-3,few
CATSASGKRLETQYF,TGTGCCACCAGCGCTAGCGGGAAAAGATTAGAGACCCAGTACTTC,TRBD2,TRBV15,TRBJ2-5,once
CASSLVRGNEQFF,TGTGCCAGCAGCTTAGTTCGCGGAAATGAGCAGTTCTTC,NA,TRBV7-2,TRBJ2-1,NA
CSARAGANQPQHF,TGCAGTGCTAGAGCAGGGGCCAATCAGCCCCAGCATTTT,NA,TRBV20-1,TRBJ1-5,NA
CASREGLPADIQYF,TGTGCCAGCAGAGAGGGACTGCCTGCGGACATTCAGTACTTC,NA,TRBV7-2,TRBJ2-4,few
CASSARGDSAETQYF,TGTGCCAGCAGCGCCAGGGGGGACTCCGCGGAGACCCAGTACTTC,NA,TRBV9,TRBJ2-5,few
CASSPRTASRQETQYF,TGCGCCAGCAGCCCCAGGACAGCCTCTAGACAAGAGACCCAGTACTTC,NA,TRBV5-1,TRBJ2-5,few